The 10 T cell receptor beta chains in this list originate from one sample, sequenced in a study of blood T cell repertoires in COVID-19 (TCRdb year 2020). The receptor library was made with the immunoSEQ multiplex PCR assay. Sourced from immuneACCESS, this table was stored by TCRdb with only in-frame sequences that have V and J called. A share of the clones is absent; for the studies checked, an unresolved V gene accounts for under half, and the remainder has no known explanation. The sample table lists approximately 300,000 clones, more than 75% of them with a count of one. 3.5% to 5% of the sample belongs to the ten largest clones. Sequenced material: PBMCs or T cells enriched from blood (not recorded which). These receptors were obtained from a man aged 30-40 years who had recovered from COVID-19.

The CDR3 is CASSPEGGGDSYEQYF. Here the CDR3 DNA reads TGTGCCAGCAGCCCCGAGGGTGGGGGGGACTCCTACGAGCAGTACTTC. V is TRBV7-2 and J is TRBJ2-7, with TRBD2 matching over 7 bases. V lost 5 bases to trimming and J lost 0 bases; unmatched junction nucleotides: 10. Germline-derived CDR1 and CDR2 are SGHTA and FQGNSA. This CDR3 has 16 amino acids.

The CDR3 here is CSARQSREQYF. The DNA for the CDR3 is TGCAGTGCTAGACAGTCTCGCGAGCAGTACTTC. The chain carries TRBV20-1 and TRBJ2-7; no clear D gene. This CDR3 comprises 11 residues. Germline V gene sequence: CDR1 DFQATT, CDR2 SNEGSKA (reference sequence). V shed 2 bases and J shed 6 bases, with 8 bases lying between them.

This sequence joins TRBV11-2 and TRBJ1-6; TRBD1 might be the D (6 bases). The CDR3 is made up of 16 amino acids. Trimming took 4 bases from V and 14 from J, leaving 24 bases between them. Germline V gene data show CDR1 as SGHAT and CDR2 as FQNNGV. CDR3 protein: CASSWTRTVSIGSLHF. CDR3 nucleotides: TGTGCCAGCAGCTGGACCCGGACAGTTAGTATTGGTTCCCTCCACTTT.

V is TRBV5-1 and J is TRBJ1-6; D is possibly TRBD1 (5 bases). The V end was cut by 1 base, the J end by 8 bases, with 13 bases between. Germline V gene sequence: CDR1 SGHRS, CDR2 YFSETQ. CDR3 length: 15 residues. CDR3 residues: CASSLRPGQDSPLHF. Written as DNA, the CDR3 is TGCGCCAGCAGCTTGCGGCCAGGGCAAGATTCACCCCTCCACTTT. Looking up the rest from reference TRBV5-1 and TRBJ1-6 gives the full variable domain: KAGVTQTPRYLIKTRGQQVTLSCSPISGHRSVSWYQQTPGQGLQFLFEYFSETQRNKGNFPGRFSGRQFSNSRSEMNVSTLELGDSALYLCASSLRPGQDSPLHFGNGTRLTVT.

The CDR3, as DNA: TGTGCCAGCAGCTTAAATGGGGACAGGGCGTACTTC. Translation gives CASSLNGDRAYF. The chain recombines TRBV11-3 with TRBJ2-7, with 9 bases identical to TRBD1. Germline lookup yields CDR1 SGHNT and CDR2 YENEEA. The CDR3 consists of 12 residues. With 2 bases clipped from V and 12 bases from J, the junction kept 5 bases outside the gene matches.

This CDR3 is CASSLFPTRSYEQYF. CDR3 nucleotides: TGCGCCAGCAGCCTGTTCCCCACACGTTCCTACGAGCAGTACTTC. The chain couples TRBV4-1 to TRBJ2-7; D gene uncertain. The germline gives CDR1 MGHRA, CDR2 YSYEKL. CDR3 length equals 15 residues. V was cut by 4 bases and J by 1 base, with 14 bases left in between.

The V and J genes are TRBV6-5 and TRBJ1-6, with 9 positions matching TRBD1. The CDR3 extends over 15 amino acids. Germline CDR1 MNHEY, CDR2 SVGAGI. J gave up 9 bases and V 0 bases, and 3 bases lay outside the gene matches. The CDR3, as DNA: TGTGCCAGCAGTTACTCGACGGGACAGGGTTCACCCCTCCACTTT. Translated, it gives CASSYSTGQGSPLHF.

The chain couples TRBV18 to TRBJ2-1; D is possibly TRBD2 (6 bases). The CDR3 runs to 14 residues. The ends were cut back, 2 bases at V and 6 bases at J, with 11 bases in the middle. Germline V CDR1 and CDR2: KGHSH, LQKENI. The CDR3 DNA is TGTGCCAGCTCACCAGGAGGGGTGGTCAATGAGCAGTTCTTC. It specifies CASSPGGVVNEQFF.

This clone appeared a few times. This chain joins TRBV5-8 and TRBJ2-7, with D possibly TRBD1 on 7 matching bases. Between the trimmed V and J ends, which lost 4 bases and 4 bases, there was a span of 12 bases. Per the germline V gene, CDR1 is SGHTS and CDR2 is YDEGEE. CDR3 length equals 13 residues. The CDR3 loop is CASSRGTDYEQYF. DNA for the CDR3: TGTGCCAGCAGCCGGGGGACAGATTACGAGCAGTACTTC.

The J gene is TRBJ2-7, the V gene TRBV20-1; a possible D gene is TRBD1 (5 bases). The CDR3 is 12 amino acids. The germline V gene encodes CDR1 DFQATT and CDR2 SNEGSKA (reference sequence). Trimming pared 3 bases from V and 0 bases from J, leaving 6 bases between. CDR3 nucleotides: TGCAGTGCTAGTACAGGCTCCTACGAGCAGTACTTC. It yields the protein CSASTGSYEQYF.